A single sample is the source of the 2 T cell receptor beta chains below, sequenced in a study of blood T cells in healthy people across ages. Combining a sample-barcoded 5' primer with a J-beta primer mix, a second PCR ran for about 6 to 11 cycles. TCRdb reprocessed the 5' RACE reads with MiXCR, giving one entry per CDR3 protein. Of roughly 1.9 million distinct CDR3 sequences listed, around 40% are singletons. Specimen: blood. These receptor sequences come from a human donor in good health.

This clonotype was counted a few times. This sequence joins TRBV28 and TRBJ2-7; D uncertain. CDR1 is MDHEN and CDR2 is SYDVKM in the germline V gene. V lost 6 bases, J lost 10 bases, and 13 bases lay in between. CDR3 length equals 11 residues. CDR3 coding DNA: TGTGCCAGCAGACGTGCTCGTAAACAGTACTTC. Amino acid sequence: CASRRARKQYF.

This clonotype was seen a few times. The chain combines TRBV6-6 with TRBJ1-6; D ambiguous. The germline V gene encodes CDR1 MNHNY and CDR2 SVGAGI (reference sequence). There are 12 residues in the CDR3. With 6 bases removed from V and 8 bases from J, the gap between germline ends came to 8 bases. DNA for the CDR3: TGTGCCAGCAGCCGCGGGTATTCACCCCTCCACTTT. This encodes CASSRGYSPLHF.